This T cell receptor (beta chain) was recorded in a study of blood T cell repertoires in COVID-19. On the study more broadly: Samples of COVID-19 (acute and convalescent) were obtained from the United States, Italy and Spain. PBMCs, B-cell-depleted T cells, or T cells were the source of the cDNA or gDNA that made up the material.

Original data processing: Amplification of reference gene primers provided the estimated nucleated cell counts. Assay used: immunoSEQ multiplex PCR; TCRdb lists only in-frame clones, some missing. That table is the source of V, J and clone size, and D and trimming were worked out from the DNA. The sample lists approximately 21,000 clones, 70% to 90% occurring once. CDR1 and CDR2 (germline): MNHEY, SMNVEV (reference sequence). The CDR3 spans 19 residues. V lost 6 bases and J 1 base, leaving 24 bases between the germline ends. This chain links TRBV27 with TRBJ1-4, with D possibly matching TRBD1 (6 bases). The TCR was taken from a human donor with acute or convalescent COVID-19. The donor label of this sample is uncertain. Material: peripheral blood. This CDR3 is CASRTRGQGYSGTNEKLFF. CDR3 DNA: TGTGCCAGCAGAACCCGGGGCCAGGGGTATAGTGGAACTAATGAAAAACTGTTTTTT.